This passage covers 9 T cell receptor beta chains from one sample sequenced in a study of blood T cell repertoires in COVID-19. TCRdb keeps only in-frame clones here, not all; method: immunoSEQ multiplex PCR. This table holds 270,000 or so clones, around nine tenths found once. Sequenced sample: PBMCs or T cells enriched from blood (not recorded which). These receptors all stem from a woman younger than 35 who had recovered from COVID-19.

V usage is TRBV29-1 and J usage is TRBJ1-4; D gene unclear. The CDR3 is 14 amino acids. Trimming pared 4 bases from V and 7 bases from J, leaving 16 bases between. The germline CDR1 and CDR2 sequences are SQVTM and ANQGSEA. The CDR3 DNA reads TGCAGCGTTGTACCTGGGAGCAAGACTGAAAAACTGTTTTTT. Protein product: CSVVPGSKTEKLFF.

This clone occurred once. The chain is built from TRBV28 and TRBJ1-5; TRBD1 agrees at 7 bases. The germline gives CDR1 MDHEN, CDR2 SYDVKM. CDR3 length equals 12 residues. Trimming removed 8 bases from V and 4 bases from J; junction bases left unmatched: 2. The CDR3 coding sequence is TGTGCCAGCCAGACAGGGAATCAGCCCCAGCATTTT. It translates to CASQTGNQPQHF.

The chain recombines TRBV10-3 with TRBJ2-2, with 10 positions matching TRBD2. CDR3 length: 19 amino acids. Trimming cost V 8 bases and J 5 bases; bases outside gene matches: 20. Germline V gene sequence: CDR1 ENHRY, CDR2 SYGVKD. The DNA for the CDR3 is TGTGCCATCCAGACCGGCACTGGGCTAGCGGGAGATGGGACCGGGGAGCTGTTTTTT. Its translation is CAIQTGTGLAGDGTGELFF.

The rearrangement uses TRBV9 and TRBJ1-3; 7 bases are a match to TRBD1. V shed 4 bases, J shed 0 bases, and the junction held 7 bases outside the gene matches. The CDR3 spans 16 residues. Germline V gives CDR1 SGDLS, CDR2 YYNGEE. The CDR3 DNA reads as TGTGCCAGCAGCCCGGACAGGCGACCCTCTGGAAACACCATATATTTT. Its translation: CASSPDRRPSGNTIYF.

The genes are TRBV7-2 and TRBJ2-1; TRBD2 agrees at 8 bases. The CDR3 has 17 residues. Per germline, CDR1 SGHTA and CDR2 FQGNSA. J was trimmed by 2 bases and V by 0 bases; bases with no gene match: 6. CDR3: CASSLAAAGGPYNEQFF. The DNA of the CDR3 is TGTGCCAGCAGCTTAGCAGCCGCGGGAGGTCCCTACAATGAGCAGTTCTTC.

The CDR3 is CASSPRQGDNQPQHF. The CDR3 region has the DNA TGTGCCAGCTCACCGAGACAGGGGGATAATCAGCCCCAGCATTTT. The gene calls are TRBV18 and TRBJ1-5; TRBD1 matches 9 bases. The CDR3 runs 15 residues. CDR1 KGHSH and CDR2 LQKENI come from the germline V gene. V lost 3 bases and J lost 4; bases outside the gene matches: 4.

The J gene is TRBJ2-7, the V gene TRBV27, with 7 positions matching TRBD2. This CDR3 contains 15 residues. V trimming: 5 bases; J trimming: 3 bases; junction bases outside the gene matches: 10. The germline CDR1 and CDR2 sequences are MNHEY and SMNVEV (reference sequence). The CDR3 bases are TGTGCCAGCAGTAGTTCCCCGACTAGCCTCTACGAGCAGTACTTC. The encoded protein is CASSSSPTSLYEQYF.

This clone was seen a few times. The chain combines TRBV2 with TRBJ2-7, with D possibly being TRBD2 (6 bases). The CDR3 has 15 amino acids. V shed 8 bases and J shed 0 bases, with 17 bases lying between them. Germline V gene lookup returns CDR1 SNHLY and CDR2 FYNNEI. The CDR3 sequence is CASEAPSGPSYEQYF. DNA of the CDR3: TGTGCCAGCGAAGCCCCGAGCGGGCCCTCCTACGAGCAGTACTTC.

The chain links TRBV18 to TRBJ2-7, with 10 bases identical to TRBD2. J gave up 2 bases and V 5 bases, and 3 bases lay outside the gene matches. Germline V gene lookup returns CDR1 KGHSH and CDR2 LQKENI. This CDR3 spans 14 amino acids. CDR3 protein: CASSLAGGPYEQYF. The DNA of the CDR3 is TGTGCCAGCTCATTAGCGGGAGGTCCCTACGAGCAGTACTTC.